In its sample, the clone carrying this T cell receptor (beta chain) was seen a few times. Its antigen remains unidentified. The CDR3 is 16 amino acids. V was pared by 2 bases and J by 4 bases, with 14 bases between. CDR1 SEHNR and CDR2 FQNEAQ come from the germline V gene (reference sequence). PCR used 60 Vbeta primers and 13 Jbeta primers. Method: immunoSEQ multiplex PCR; TCRdb's copy keeps in-frame clones and lacks some. The data hold approximately 110,000 clones, with roughly 68% observed a single time. The data were taken from a study of cytomegalovirus exposure and HLA in healthy donors. Study findings and constraints: TCR beta sequences reportedly predicted most subjects' HLA-A and HLA-B alleles accurately.

Healthy bone marrow donors supplied every sample. V gene TRBV7-9 combines with J gene TRBJ2-2; D not resolved. Sequenced: PBMCs. This receptor was taken from a man aged 25-40 years in good health and CMV-seropositive. CDR3 region: CASSLSPGSGTGELFF. The CDR3 DNA reads TGTGCCAGCAGCTTATCCCCCGGGTCCGGCACCGGGGAGCTGTTTTTT.